Below, 22 T cell receptor beta chains from the same sample are listed, as sequenced in a study of blood T cell repertoires in COVID-19. TCRdb keeps only in-frame clones here, not all; method: immunoSEQ multiplex PCR. The table has fewer than 450,000 clones, nearly 90% seen once. The material sequenced was PBMCs or T cells enriched from blood (not recorded which). These TCRs come from a woman between 40 and 55 years old with acute COVID-19.

V gene TRBV5-8 combines with J gene TRBJ1-1, with a weak D call TRBD1 (5 bases). This CDR3 region has 14 residues. Trimming pared 1 base from V and 3 bases from J, leaving 10 bases between. Germline-derived CDR1 and CDR2 are SGHTS and YDEGEE. The CDR3, as DNA: TGTGCCAGCAGCTTGTGGCCGGGGGACACTGAAGCTTTCTTT. It yields the protein CASSLWPGDTEAFF.

This clone was observed once. This chain joins TRBV11-2 and TRBJ1-1; D may be TRBD1 (6 bases). The CDR3 has 16 amino acids. V was trimmed by 4 bases and J by 7 bases, leaving 22 bases between them. Per germline, CDR1 SGHAT and CDR2 FQNNGV. This CDR3 is CASSYARLKGDGEAFF. The CDR3, as DNA: TGTGCCAGCAGCTACGCGCGATTAAAGGGGGATGGTGAAGCTTTCTTT.

The rearrangement joins TRBV2 to TRBJ2-7; TRBD2 aligns across 15 bases. Germline lookup yields CDR1 SNHLY and CDR2 FYNNEI. This CDR3 has 15 amino acids. J gave up 5 bases and V 6 bases, and 5 bases lay outside the gene matches. CDR3 in DNA: TGTGCCAGCAGGAGGACTAGCGGGGGGGCAAACGAGCAGTACTTC. This sequence encodes CASRRTSGGANEQYF.

This clone showed up just a few times. The chain combines TRBV10-3 with TRBJ1-3; weak D call: TRBD1 (5 bases). Germline CDR1 reads ENHRY; CDR2 reads SYGVKD. The length of the CDR3 is 14 residues. The V and J ends lost 6 bases and 0 bases respectively, with 9 bases between them. For the CDR3, the DNA is TGTGCCATCAGGTCGACAGACTCTGGAAACACCATATATTTT. Its translation: CAIRSTDSGNTIYF.

This chain uses TRBV6-5 with TRBJ1-5; D not certain. Germline CDR1 reads MNHEY; CDR2 reads SVGAGI. The V gene lost 6 bases and the J gene lost 0 bases, with 9 bases spanning the gap. This CDR3 is 14 amino acids long. The CDR3 here is CASSLADSNQPQHF. DNA for the CDR3: TGTGCCAGCAGCCTGGCAGATAGCAATCAGCCCCAGCATTTT.

The CDR3 loop reads CASSLGGGANGGELFF. The DNA for the CDR3 is TGTGCCAGCAGCTTAGGTGGGGGGGCCAATGGCGGGGAGCTGTTTTTT. The chain is built from TRBV7-2 and TRBJ2-2; TRBD2 is a possible D gene (7 bases). The V end lost 1 base, the J end lost 7 bases, and 16 bases lay between the germline ends. This CDR3 spans 16 amino acids. From germline, CDR1 is SGHTA and CDR2 FQGNSA.

The chain has TRBV5-1 and TRBJ2-3; 8 bases map to TRBD1. Germline loops: CDR1 SGHRS, CDR2 YFSETQ. The CDR3 sequence is 17 residues long. Trimming cost V 5 bases and J 2 bases; bases outside gene matches: 13. The CDR3 DNA reads as TGCGCCAGCAGAATCCGGAGGTGGGGACAGGACACAGATACGCAGTATTTT. Protein: CASRIRRWGQDTDTQYF.

The chain has TRBV11-2 and TRBJ2-7, with 7 bases lining up with TRBD1. Germline assignment: CDR1 SGHAT and CDR2 FQNNGV. Trimming took 5 bases from V and 4 from J; bases not matched to a gene: 8. The CDR3 is 14 amino acids. CDR3 residues: CASSPDRHIYEQYF. The DNA of the CDR3 is TGTGCCAGCAGCCCGGACAGGCACATTTACGAGCAGTACTTC. Full variable domain (remainder filled in from reference TRBV11-2 and TRBJ2-7): EAGVAQSPRYKIIEKRQSVAFWCNPISGHATLYWYQQILGQGPKLLIQFQNNGVVDDSQLPKDRFSAERLKGVDSTLKIQPAKLEDSAVYLCASSPDRHIYEQYFGPGTRLTVT.

V and J are TRBV6-5 and TRBJ2-3, with TRBD1 matching 7 bases. The V and J ends lost 5 bases and 1 base, in that order; junction bases with no gene match: 6. Per the germline V gene, CDR1 is MNHEY and CDR2 is SVGAGI. CDR3 length: 15 amino acids. The CDR3 sequence: CASSTRGQGTDTQYF. Here the CDR3 DNA reads TGTGCCAGCAGTACCCGCGGACAGGGCACAGATACGCAGTATTTT.

The rearrangement joins TRBV15 to TRBJ1-4, with D possibly being TRBD1 (5 bases). Germline V gene sequence: CDR1 LNHNV, CDR2 YYDKDF (reference sequence). The CDR3 contains 15 residues. Deletions cut 0 bases from V and 7 bases from J, with 12 bases between. The CDR3 spells CATSRDQGSGEKLFF. The CDR3 bases are TGTGCCACCAGCAGAGATCAGGGTTCGGGTGAAAAACTGTTTTTT.

The rearrangement links TRBV28 to TRBJ2-1, with 7 bases aligning to TRBD2. Germline trimming cut 6 bases from V and 0 bases from J; bases unmatched to any gene: 8. Germline CDR1 is MDHEN and CDR2 is SYDVKM. The length of the CDR3 is 16 residues. The CDR3 nucleotides read TGTGCCAGCAGCTCCTCCCGGGGGGACTCCTACAATGAGCAGTTCTTC. Protein product: CASSSSRGDSYNEQFF.

V usage is TRBV27 and J usage is TRBJ2-1, with a tentative D call TRBD1 (6 bases). V was clipped by 4 bases and J by 1 base, with 11 bases between them. The CDR3 has 15 amino acids. In germline, CDR1 is MNHEY, CDR2 SMNVEV (reference sequence). In DNA, the CDR3 is TGTGCCAGCAGTTGGGGACACGGTTCCTACAATGAGCAGTTCTTC. It is translated as CASSWGHGSYNEQFF.

This sequence joins TRBV5-1 and TRBJ2-2, with TRBD1 matching over 9 bases. CDR1 is SGHRS and CDR2 is YFSETQ in the germline V gene. Germline trimming cut 4 bases from V and 7 bases from J; bases unmatched to any gene: 8. There are 15 residues in the CDR3. The CDR3 coding sequence is TGCGCCAGCAGCCCATTACAGGGGGCGAACGGGGAGCTGTTTTTT. This translates into CASSPLQGANGELFF.

The chain uses TRBV29-1 and TRBJ2-7; perhaps TRBD1 as D (7 bases). Trimming took 0 bases from V and 6 from J, leaving 15 bases between them. Per germline, CDR1 SQVTM and CDR2 ANQGSEA. The CDR3 consists of 14 residues. The CDR3 DNA sequence: TGCAGCGTTGAAGAAGGAGGGGGCGCGTTCGAGCAGTACTTC. Its translation is CSVEEGGGAFEQYF.

Written as DNA, the CDR3 is TGTGCCTGGAGTGTACTACGCTCTGGGGCCAACGTCCTGACTTTC. It yields the protein CAWSVLRSGANVLTF. This chain joins TRBV30 and TRBJ2-6; D is unclear. Germline CDR1 GTSNPN, CDR2 SVGIG (reference sequence). Trimming stripped 0 bases from V and 0 bases from J, with 6 bases between. The CDR3 has 15 residues.

The chain couples TRBV10-1 to TRBJ2-3; maybe TRBD1 (6 bases). Germline lookup yields CDR1 WNHNN and CDR2 SYGVQD (reference sequence). The CDR3 spans 14 residues. With 0 bases removed from V and 9 bases from J, the gap between germline ends came to 13 bases. The CDR3, as DNA: TGCGCCAGCAGTGAGTCCCGAGACAGGACGACGCAGTATTTT. Its translation: CASSESRDRTTQYF.

The chain has TRBV6-5 and TRBJ1-6; 10 bases are shared with TRBD1. The V gene's germline CDR1 is MNHEY and CDR2 SVGAGI. The junction had 5 bases not matched to a gene; V was cut back by 5 bases and J by 7 bases. CDR3 length: 15 amino acids. Here the CDR3 reads CASSRQGAENSPLHF. CDR3 nucleotide sequence: TGTGCCAGCAGTAGACAGGGGGCTGAGAATTCACCCCTCCACTTT.

This clone has more than one count but fewer than ten. The chain is built from TRBV5-1 and TRBJ1-2; 8 nucleotides agree with TRBD1. CDR1 and CDR2 from the germline V gene are SGHRS and YFSETQ. V was clipped by 5 bases and J by 8 bases; unmatched bases: 14. CDR3 size: 15 residues. CDR3 in amino acids: CASRGLEGQGSGYTF. CDR3 DNA: TGCGCCAGCAGGGGTCTAGAAGGACAGGGCTCCGGCTACACCTTC. The full variable domain, its missing parts supplied by reference TRBV5-1 and TRBJ1-2, is KAGVTQTPRYLIKTRGQQVTLSCSPISGHRSVSWYQQTPGQGLQFLFEYFSETQRNKGNFPGRFSGRQFSNSRSEMNVSTLELGDSALYLCASRGLEGQGSGYTFGSGTRLTVV.

This clone was counted a single time. This CDR3 is also generated by other DNA sequences in the sample. The chain links TRBV5-1 to TRBJ1-2, with 7 bases matching TRBD1. Looked up from germline, CDR1 is SGHRS and CDR2 is YFSETQ. This CDR3 region has 13 residues. V lost 0 bases and J lost 6; bases outside the gene matches: 2. The CDR3 loop is CASSLGQGDGYTF. The CDR3 DNA is TGCGCCAGCAGCTTGGGACAGGGCGATGGCTACACCTTC.

The chain uses TRBV24-1 and TRBJ1-5, with D hard to call. Germline V gene data show CDR1 as KGHDR and CDR2 as SFDVKD. The CDR3 has 15 amino acids. V was trimmed by 4 bases and J by 4 bases, leaving 13 bases between them. CDR3 protein: CATSDPSRPNQPQHF. The CDR3 nucleotides are TGTGCCACCAGTGACCCCAGTCGCCCTAATCAGCCCCAGCATTTT.

The V gene is TRBV9, the J gene TRBJ2-5; 8 bases fit TRBD2. This CDR3 region has 14 residues. The V gene end was trimmed by 3 bases and the J gene end by 5 bases; junction bases not matched to a gene: 6. The V gene's germline CDR1 is SGDLS and CDR2 YYNGEE. The CDR3 bases are TGTGCCAGCAGCGGAGCGGGGGTTGTGGAGACCCAGTACTTC. Translation: CASSGAGVVETQYF.

V usage is TRBV7-9 and J usage is TRBJ2-1; maybe TRBD2 (6 bases). The CDR3 loop spans 18 amino acids. Germline V gene lookup returns CDR1 SEHNR and CDR2 FQNEAQ (reference sequence). The V end was cut by 5 bases, the J end by 0 bases, with 20 bases between. CDR3: CASSTSAGLLSSYNEQFF. Here the CDR3 DNA reads TGTGCCAGCAGCACATCGGCGGGGCTTTTAAGCTCCTACAATGAGCAGTTCTTC.